The 11 T cell receptor beta chains in this list originate from one sample, sequenced in a study of shared clonotypes between healthy human individuals. TCRdb keeps only in-frame clones here, not all; method: immunoSEQ multiplex PCR. The data contain 1,500,000 or so clones, about 98.5% of them singletons. Sequenced material: naive CD4+ T cells sorted from blood. Subset meaning: CD45RA+ positively selected. The receptor source for this set is a man aged 25 to 45 in good health.

The chain has TRBV28 and TRBJ2-7, with D perhaps TRBD1 or TRBD2 (5 bases each). The CDR3 runs to 18 residues. CDR1 is MDHEN and CDR2 is SYDVKM in the germline V gene. Trimming shortened V by 1 base and J by 2 bases, and 21 bases separated the two germline ends. CDR3 DNA: TGTGCCAGCAGTTTATCAGGTCGAAGCGGCAGGGCTACCTACGAGCAGTACTTC. Amino acid sequence: CASSLSGRSGRATYEQYF. Using reference TRBV28 and TRBJ2-7 for the parts outside the CDR3, the full variable domain is DVKVTQSSRYLVKRTGEKVFLECVQDMDHENMFWYRQDPGLGLRLIYFSYDVKMKEKGDIPEGYSVSREKKERFSLILESASTNQTSMYLCASSLSGRSGRATYEQYFGPGTRLTVT.

Note on this clone: Other DNA sequences in this specimen translate into the identical CDR3. V usage is TRBV7-9 and J usage is TRBJ2-5; D not certain. Germline assignment: CDR1 SEHNR and CDR2 FQNEAQ (reference sequence). Trimming stripped 2 bases from V and 4 bases from J, with 5 bases between. The CDR3 is made up of 12 amino acids. The CDR3 region is CASSLLGETQYF. The CDR3 nucleotides read TGTGCCAGCAGCTTACTCGGAGAGACCCAGTACTTC.

The chain links TRBV18 to TRBJ2-3, with 8 nucleotides matching TRBD1. CDR1 is KGHSH, CDR2 LQKENI, per germline. V shed 3 bases, J shed 7 bases, and the junction held 9 bases outside the gene matches. The CDR3 contains 15 residues. This CDR3 is CASSPGTGGHYTQYF. CDR3 sequence (DNA): TGTGCCAGCTCACCCGGCACAGGGGGACATTATACGCAGTATTTT.

The J gene is TRBJ2-7, the V gene TRBV29-1, with 7 positions matching TRBD1. Germline V gene sequence: CDR1 SQVTM, CDR2 ANQGSEA. The CDR3 spans 14 residues. Unmatched junction bases numbered 8, after V lost 4 bases and J lost 2 bases. CDR3 nucleotide sequence: TGCAGCGTTGCAGAGGGGGCCATCACCTACGAGCAGTACTTC. It is translated as CSVAEGAITYEQYF.

V gene TRBV19 combines with J gene TRBJ1-4, with D perhaps matching TRBD1 (5 bases). The CDR3 spans 13 residues. V was clipped by 5 bases and J by 3 bases, with 7 bases between them. Germline CDR1 reads LNHDA; CDR2 reads SQIVND (reference sequence). The CDR3 sequence: CASSRGANEKLFF. CDR3 coding DNA: TGTGCCAGTAGTCGGGGCGCTAATGAAAAACTGTTTTTT.

V and J are TRBV7-2 and TRBJ2-2; tentative D call: TRBD2 (6 bases). The germline gives CDR1 SGHTA, CDR2 FQGNSA. V gave up 4 bases and J gave up 7 bases, with 13 bases separating them. This CDR3 region has 14 residues. The CDR3 sequence is CASSWRLGNGELFF. CDR3 in DNA: TGTGCCAGCAGCTGGAGACTAGGAAACGGGGAGCTGTTTTTT.

The rearrangement links TRBV5-4 to TRBJ2-4; 12 nucleotides align to TRBD2. Trimming took 3 bases from V and 5 from J; bases not matched to a gene: 6. This CDR3 comprises 16 residues. Per germline, CDR1 SGHNT and CDR2 YYREEE (reference sequence). The CDR3 sequence is CASSWTSGAGENIQYF. The CDR3 DNA is TGTGCCAGCAGCTGGACTAGCGGGGCGGGGGAAAACATTCAGTACTTC. The whole variable domain, remainder taken from reference TRBV5-4 and TRBJ2-4, is ETGVTQSPTHLIKTRGQQVTLRCSSQSGHNTVSWYQQALGQGPQFIFQYYREEENGRGNFPPRFSGLQFPNYSSELNVNALELDDSALYLCASSWTSGAGENIQYFGAGTRLSVL.

The V gene is TRBV5-1, the J gene TRBJ2-1, with D possibly TRBD1 on 6 matching bases. Trimming pared 0 bases from V and 6 bases from J, leaving 13 bases between. Germline CDR1 is SGHRS and CDR2 is YFSETQ. The length of the CDR3 is 15 residues. Here the CDR3 DNA reads TGCGCCAGCAGCTTGGAGTTTCAGGGGACCAATGAGCAGTTCTTC. Protein: CASSLEFQGTNEQFF.

This clone was counted a single time. This chain joins TRBV29-1 and TRBJ2-1; D is ambiguous. The CDR3 has 11 amino acids. V lost 5 bases and J lost 7, with 9 bases in between. Looked up from germline, CDR1 is SQVTM and CDR2 is ANQGSEA. The CDR3 DNA is TGCAGCGTTATGGGTGGGAATGAGCAGTTCTTC. This codes for CSVMGGNEQFF.

The V and J genes are TRBV27 and TRBJ1-1; D might be TRBD1 (5 bases). From germline, CDR1 is MNHEY and CDR2 SMNVEV (reference sequence). The CDR3 totals 14 residues. Trimming pared 1 base from V and 7 bases from J, leaving 13 bases between. In DNA, the CDR3 is TGTGCCAGCAGTTTATTGGGGCGGGTTGATGAAGCTTTCTTT. It translates to CASSLLGRVDEAFF.

V and J are TRBV4-3 and TRBJ2-1; a weak D match, TRBD2 (5 bases). CDR1 and CDR2 from the germline V gene are LGHNA and YSLEER. CDR3 length equals 14 residues. V dropped 0 bases and J dropped 7 bases, with 10 bases sitting between them. The CDR3 sequence: CASSQERALNEQFF. CDR3 bases: TGCGCCAGCAGCCAAGAGAGGGCCCTAAATGAGCAGTTCTTC.